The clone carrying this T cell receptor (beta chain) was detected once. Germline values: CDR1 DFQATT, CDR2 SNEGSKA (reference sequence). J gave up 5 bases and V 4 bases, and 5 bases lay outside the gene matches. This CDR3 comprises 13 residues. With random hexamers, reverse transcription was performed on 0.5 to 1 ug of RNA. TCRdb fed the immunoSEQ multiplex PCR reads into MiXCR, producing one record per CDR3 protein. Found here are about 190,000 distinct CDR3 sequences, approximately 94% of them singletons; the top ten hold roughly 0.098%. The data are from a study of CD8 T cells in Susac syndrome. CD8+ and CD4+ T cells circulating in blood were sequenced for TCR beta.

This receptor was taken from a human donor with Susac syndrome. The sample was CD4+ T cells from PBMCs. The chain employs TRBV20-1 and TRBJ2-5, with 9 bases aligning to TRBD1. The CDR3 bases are TGCAGTGCTACACAGGGGGCGCGGGAGACCCAGTACTTC. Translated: CSATQGARETQYF.